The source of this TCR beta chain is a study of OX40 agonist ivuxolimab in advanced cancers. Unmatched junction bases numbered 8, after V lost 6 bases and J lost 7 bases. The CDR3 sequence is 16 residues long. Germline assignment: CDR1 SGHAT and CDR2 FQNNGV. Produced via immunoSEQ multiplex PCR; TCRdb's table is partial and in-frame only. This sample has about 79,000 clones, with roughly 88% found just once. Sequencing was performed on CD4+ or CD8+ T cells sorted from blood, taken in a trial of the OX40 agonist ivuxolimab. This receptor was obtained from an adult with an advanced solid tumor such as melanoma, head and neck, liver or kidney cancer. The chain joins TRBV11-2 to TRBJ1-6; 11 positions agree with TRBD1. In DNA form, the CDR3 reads TGTGCCAGCAGGCAGGGACAGGGGGTGAGGAATTCACCCCTCCACTTT. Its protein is CASRQGQGVRNSPLHF.